The clone carrying this T cell receptor beta chain has just a few counts. The repertoire was sequenced with immunoSEQ multiplex PCR; TCRdb's copy has only in-frame clones and lacks some. The repertoire includes 80,000 or so clones, 90% of them detected once, and about 1% sits in the top ten. The CDR3 consists of 14 residues. Germline V gene lookup returns CDR1 KGHSH and CDR2 LQKENI. After removal of 6 bases from V and 1 base from J, the junction contained 5 bases not matched to a gene. This specimen comes from a study of blood T cell repertoires in COVID-19. The receptor was isolated from a woman between 50 and 59 years old in a cohort sampled during active COVID-19. The chain combines TRBV18 with TRBJ1-1, with 7 bases identical to TRBD1. Specimen: peripheral blood. The CDR3 DNA reads TGTGCCAGCTCGACAGGGATAGGGAACACTGAAGCTTTCTTT. Its protein is CASSTGIGNTEAFF.